Presented here are 16 T cell receptor beta chains from one specimen sequenced in a study of early stage breast cancer tumors. Here immunoSEQ multiplex PCR was the method, and the copy in TCRdb shows in-frame clones only, minus some. The sample lists about 50,000 clones, 65% to 80% seen once, with around 3.2% in the top ten. The source material was blood. These receptors were obtained from a person younger than 45 with breast cancer.

This chain joins TRBV10-3 and TRBJ2-5; TRBD1 is a possible D gene (5 bases). This CDR3 is built from 19 residues. V lost 0 bases to trimming and J lost 1 base, with 21 bases between them. Germline values: CDR1 ENHRY, CDR2 SYGVKD. CDR3 DNA sequence: TGTGCCATCAGTGAGTCCGTTCCTTACGTTCAGGGTTCCCAAGAGACCCAGTACTTC. It codes for CAISESVPYVQGSQETQYF.

This clone has only one observation. The J gene is TRBJ2-3, the V gene TRBV30, with 10 nucleotides matching TRBD2. The CDR3 covers 12 residues. The V gene end was trimmed by 5 bases and the J gene end by 12 bases; junction bases not matched to a gene: 8. Germline CDR1 and CDR2: GTSNPN and SVGIG (reference sequence). CDR3 nucleotides: TGTGCCTGGGATCGACCTAGCGGGAGTCAGTATTTT. This sequence encodes CAWDRPSGSQYF.

V is TRBV11-2 and J is TRBJ2-1; 8 bases are shared with TRBD2. Germline CDR1 is SGHAT and CDR2 is FQNNGV. This CDR3 is built from 13 residues. CDR3 DNA: TGTCCTTTGGCGGGAGGACTAGGCAATGAGCAGTTCTTC. It is translated as CPLAGGLGNEQFF.

This rearrangement joins TRBV7-9 to TRBJ2-5, with a weak D call TRBD2 (5 bases). The CDR3 has 14 residues. CDR1 SEHNR and CDR2 FQNEAQ come from the germline V gene (reference sequence). Trimming removed 5 bases from V and 3 bases from J, with 13 bases in between. The DNA of the CDR3 is TGTGCCAGCAGCCCGATTAACGGGGAAGAGACCCAGTACTTC. Protein product: CASSPINGEETQYF.

This chain uses TRBV18 with TRBJ2-7; no clear D gene. Germline V gene lookup returns CDR1 KGHSH and CDR2 LQKENI. Between the trimmed V and J ends, which lost 6 bases and 2 bases, there was a span of 11 bases. This CDR3 is 13 amino acids long. CDR3 in DNA: TGTGCCAGCTCCCCGCCGGTCGCCTACGAGCAGTACTTC. It is translated as CASSPPVAYEQYF.

V gene TRBV27 combines with J gene TRBJ1-3; 10 nucleotides line up with TRBD1. Germline CDR1 MNHEY, CDR2 SMNVEV (reference sequence). This CDR3 is 15 amino acids long. With V trimmed by 6 bases and J by 2 bases, 4 bases remained unmatched. In DNA form, the CDR3 reads TGTGCCAGCAGCGCTGACAGGGGGCCTGGAAACACCATATATTTT. Amino acid sequence: CASSADRGPGNTIYF.

The V gene is TRBV5-1, the J gene TRBJ2-5; perhaps TRBD1 as D (5 bases). The CDR3 runs to 15 residues. The V gene's germline CDR1 is SGHRS and CDR2 YFSETQ. V was trimmed by 0 bases and J by 1 base, leaving 10 bases between them. CDR3 protein: CASSLAGRVQETQYF. The CDR3 region has the DNA TGCGCCAGCAGCTTGGCCGGCAGGGTCCAAGAGACCCAGTACTTC.

Here the CDR3 reads CAWRAGPANEKLFF. As DNA, the CDR3 is TGTGCCTGGAGGGCGGGGCCAGCTAATGAAAAACTGTTTTTT. The J gene is TRBJ1-4, the V gene TRBV30; TRBD1 might be the D (5 bases). Germline V gene sequence: CDR1 GTSNPN, CDR2 SVGIG (reference sequence). The V gene lost 3 bases and the J gene lost 3 bases, with 11 bases spanning the gap. The CDR3 is made up of 14 amino acids.

The V call is TRBV23-1, the J call TRBJ2-2; D could derive from TRBD1 or TRBD2 (6 bases each). TRBV23-1 is classed as an ORF, of uncertain function. V was pared by 0 bases and J by 3 bases, with 11 bases between. The CDR3 spans 16 residues. The CDR3 region has the DNA TGCGCCAGCAGTCAATCGAAGGGGGGCGACACCGGGGAGCTGTTTTTT. Translation: CASSQSKGGDTGELFF.

This chain links TRBV30 with TRBJ2-3; D unresolved. Trimming stripped 3 bases from V and 0 bases from J, with 7 bases between. CDR1 GTSNPN and CDR2 SVGIG come from the germline V gene (reference sequence). This CDR3 spans 13 amino acids. The CDR3 sequence: CAWSGSSTDTQYF. CDR3 bases: TGTGCCTGGAGCGGCAGCAGCACAGATACGCAGTATTTT.

In its sample, this clone was seen a few times. The CDR3 DNA reads TGTGCCAGCAGACAAACCTACGAGCAGTACTTC. Amino acids: CASRQTYEQYF. The V call is TRBV2, the J call TRBJ2-7; D ambiguous. The CDR3 contains 11 residues. Between the trimmed V and J ends, which lost 6 bases and 2 bases, there was a span of 5 bases. Germline values: CDR1 SNHLY, CDR2 FYNNEI.

This clone was observed a handful of times. DNA of the CDR3: TGTGCCAGCAGGGGCGCCGACGCGAACACCGGGGAGCTGTTTTTT. Its translation: CASRGADANTGELFF. The J gene is TRBJ2-2, the V gene TRBV14; D not resolved. The V and J ends lost 6 bases and 0 bases respectively, with 11 bases between them. CDR3 size: 15 residues. CDR1 SGHDN and CDR2 FVKESK come from the germline V gene.

The genes are TRBV2 and TRBJ2-7; D gene uncertain. Trimming removed 4 bases from V and 2 bases from J, with 6 bases in between. Germline V lookup: CDR1 SNHLY, CDR2 FYNNEI. The CDR3 spans 12 residues. CDR3 sequence reads: CASSVGPYEQYF. The CDR3 DNA reads TGTGCCAGCAGTGTGGGCCCCTACGAGCAGTACTTC.

This clone was counted between two and nine times. The chain links TRBV7-2 to TRBJ1-2; D ambiguous. V was cut by 8 bases and J by 0 bases, with 7 bases left in between. This CDR3 contains 12 residues. Germline CDR1 SGHTA, CDR2 FQGNSA. The CDR3 is CASADPNYGYTF. CDR3 coding DNA: TGTGCCAGCGCAGACCCTAACTATGGCTACACCTTC.

This chain uses TRBV11-1 with TRBJ2-3, with 7 bases matching TRBD2. V lost 8 bases to trimming and J lost 4 bases; unmatched junction nucleotides: 6. The germline CDR1 and CDR2 sequences are SGHAT and FQDESV (reference sequence). The length of the CDR3 is 13 residues. CDR3 loop: CASGGSGADTQYF. CDR3 DNA sequence: TGTGCCAGCGGCGGGAGTGGCGCAGATACGCAGTATTTT.

V usage is TRBV7-9 and J usage is TRBJ2-3, with D perhaps TRBD2 (5 bases). Germline V gives CDR1 SEHNR, CDR2 FQNEAQ (reference sequence). The V gene lost 0 bases and the J gene lost 1 base, with 11 bases spanning the gap. This CDR3 has 16 residues. CDR3 DNA: TGTGCCAGCAGCTTAGCCATCCTAGCAGGCACAGATACGCAGTATTTT. This translates into CASSLAILAGTDTQYF.